This T cell receptor beta chain was sequenced for a study of blood T cell repertoires in COVID-19. At the level of the study: The study drew acute and convalescent COVID-19 samples from the United States, Italy and Spain. Sample material is recorded as cDNA or gDNA derived from T cells, B-cell-depleted T cells, or PBMCs.

Original methodology: For nucleated cells, counts were estimated from reference gene primer amplification. Using immunoSEQ multiplex PCR, the repertoire was profiled, and TCRdb retains in-frame clones only, with some absent. For V, J and clone size, that table is used; D and trimming come from the DNA. Of 160,000 or so clones in the sample, 80% were seen once. The CDR3 is 15 residues long. V lost 0 bases and J lost 4; bases outside the gene matches: 2. Germline CDR1 reads LGHDT; CDR2 reads YNNKEL (reference sequence). The source is a man aged 65-85 years with active or convalescent COVID-19. J is TRBJ2-2 and V is TRBV3-1 (or the pseudogene TRBV3-2); 7 bases are shared with TRBD1. The specimen sequenced was peripheral blood. The CDR3 sequence: CASSQDHRGTGELFF. CDR3 DNA: TGTGCCAGCAGCCAAGATCACAGGGGCACCGGGGAGCTGTTTTTT.